This T cell receptor (beta chain) was profiled in a study of T cell responses to AZD1222 COVID-19 vaccine. Details on this clone: Its target is not known.

Study-level points and caveats: The sample set comprised mostly white British donors with more females, and clonal diversity was possibly underestimated.

Germline V gene sequence: CDR1 SGHRS, CDR2 YFSETQ. The CDR3 extends over 15 amino acids. Trimming shortened V by 0 bases and J by 6 bases, and 15 bases separated the two germline ends. The method was immunoSEQ multiplex PCR; TCRdb's version includes in-frame clones alone and lacks a portion of them. The sample shows 90,000 to 150,000 clones, about nine tenths of them seen only once. Sequenced material: peripheral blood, taken on day 0 of AZD1222 vaccination. The chain recombines TRBV5-1 with TRBJ1-2; maybe TRBD1 (5 bases). This receptor was obtained from an adult in good health. The CDR3, as DNA: TGCGCCAGCAGCTTGGGGACAATAACCCGCGATGGCTACACCTTC. Protein sequence: CASSLGTITRDGYTF.